The following is a T cell receptor beta chain sequence with its context. The sample comes from a study of PD-L1 blockade in urothelial cancer. Background on the study: The authors examined blood 3 weeks (second dose) and 6 weeks after treatment start. When blood samples were assessed, the median T cell count was 120,000 to 150,000.

Time point: peripheral blood 6 weeks after treatment start. Clones were read by immunoSEQ multiplex PCR, and TCRdb kept only the in-frame ones, dropping some. The sample gives roughly 120,000 clones, around 90% of which show up once; less than 5% is in the top ten. Specimen: PBMCs, collected around atezolizumab (anti-PD-L1) treatment. The sequence was obtained from a man in his 60s with urothelial cancer.

The DNA of the CDR3 is TGTGCCTCCCCGGTCAGGGGAAGCACAGATACGCAGTATTTT. Protein product: CASPVRGSTDTQYF. The gene calls are TRBV30 and TRBJ2-3; TRBD1 might be the D (6 bases). Per the germline V gene, CDR1 is GTSNPN and CDR2 is SVGIG (reference sequence). Trimming removed 7 bases at V and 0 bases at J, with 14 bases between. The CDR3 totals 14 residues.